These T cell receptor beta chains were read from a single sample in a study of shared clonotypes between healthy human individuals. The protocol was immunoSEQ multiplex PCR, while the TCRdb copy is restricted to in-frame clones and leaves out a portion. This sample has about 1.5 million clones, with around 98% found just once. Input material: naive CD4+ T cells sorted from blood. The source of these receptors is a man younger than 45 in good health. The CDR3 runs from the conserved cysteine through the conserved F or W. A D gene is named only where the DNA matches it firmly. Size values are once, few and many counts, or a class for expanded clones, and some rows have none.

D gene,clone size,CDR3 length,V gene,J gene,CDR3 DNA,CDR3 protein
TRBD1,.,15,TRBV4-1,TRBJ1-5,TGCGCCAGCAGCCAAGCAACAGGGGCCAATCAGCCCCAGCATTTT,CASSQATGANQPQHF
.,.,13,TRBV5-1,TRBJ2-5,TGCGCCAGCAGCACCCGACACCTGGAGACCCAGTACTTC,CASSTRHLETQYF
.,.,15,TRBV7-9,TRBJ2-3,TGTGCCAGCAGCTCCGGACTGGGATTGACAGATACGCAGTATTTT,CASSSGLGLTDTQYF
.,few,14,TRBV16,TRBJ1-5,TGTGCCAGCAGCCAAGTAGAGGGCAATCAGCCCCAGCATTTT,CASSQVEGNQPQHF
.,few,13,TRBV11-2,TRBJ1-3,TGTGCCAGCAGCTTAGTTTCAGGGGACACCATATATTTT,CASSLVSGDTIYF
.,.,17,TRBV7-6,TRBJ2-3,TGTGCCAGCAGCCCCCGACCGGGACTCCCACACACAGATACGCAGTATTTT,CASSPRPGLPHTDTQYF
.,.,15,TRBV10-3,TRBJ2-1,TGTGCCATCAGTGAGTTGCTAGCAGCTCACAATGAGCAGTTCTTC,CAISELLAAHNEQFF
.,.,12,TRBV28,TRBJ1-2,TGTGCCAGCAGTTTAGCAGAATATGGCTACACCTTC,CASSLAEYGYTF
.,.,16,TRBV18,TRBJ2-7,TGTGCCAGCTCCCAAGGAACAGGGCCGACTTCATACGAGCAGTACTTC,CASSQGTGPTSYEQYF
.,once,13,TRBV30,TRBJ1-1,TGTGCCTGGAGTGCGACAGTGAACACTGAAGCTTTCTTT,CAWSATVNTEAFF
.,.,17,TRBV5-1,TRBJ2-6,TGCGCCAGCAGCTTGGCCGTAAGGATCTCTGGGGCCAACGTCCTGACTTTC,CASSLAVRISGANVLTF
.,.,14,TRBV9,TRBJ1-5,TGTGCCAGCAGCGTAAATCCTGGGAATCAGCCCCAGCATTTT,CASSVNPGNQPQHF
.,.,14,TRBV5-8,TRBJ2-7,TGTGCCAGCAGCTTCATCAGGGGAACCTACGAGCAGTACTTC,CASSFIRGTYEQYF
.,.,15,TRBV27,TRBJ1-1,TGTGCCAGCAGTTTATCATGGGGGCGAAGCACTGAAGCTTTCTTT,CASSLSWGRSTEAFF
.,once,16,TRBV1,TRBJ1-4,TGCACCAGCAGCCAAAGGGATGAAGCAACTAATGAAAAACTGTTTTTT,CTSSQRDEATNEKLFF
.,.,15,TRBV6-5,TRBJ2-3,TGTGCCAGCAGTTACTCGACAGGAGACGCAGATACGCAGTATTTT,CASSYSTGDADTQYF
.,.,13,TRBV18,TRBJ2-7,TGTGCCAGCCGCCCAGGGGCGAGGGACGAGCAGTACTTC,CASRPGARDEQYF
TRBD1,.,17,TRBV4-2,TRBJ1-3,TGTGCCAGCAGCCAAAGCCCCCAAGGGACAGGGGAAAGCACCATATATTTT,CASSQSPQGTGESTIYF
.,.,16,TRBV5-4,TRBJ1-1,TGTGCCAGCAGCCCCAGACCGGGACAACCGAACACTGAAGCTTTCTTT,CASSPRPGQPNTEAFF
.,.,17,TRBV7-9,TRBJ1-1,TGTGCCAGCAGCTCCACACAAGGCAGAGGAAAGAACACTGAAGCTTTCTTT,CASSSTQGRGKNTEAFF
.,.,15,TRBV25-1,TRBJ1-1,TGTGCCAGCAGTGACCTCCGGGCTCTGAACACTGAAGCTTTCTTT,CASSDLRALNTEAFF
.,.,14,TRBV21-1,TRBJ2-7,TGTGCCAGCAGCCCCCCCTCGGGAGTCCACGAGCAGTACTTC,CASSPPSGVHEQYF
.,.,15,TRBV5-1,TRBJ2-3,TGCGCCAGCAGCTTGGGAGGCAGGGCTGAAGATACGCAGTATTTT,CASSLGGRAEDTQYF
TRBD2,.,15,TRBV14,TRBJ2-7,TGTGCCAGCAGCCGGGAAGCGGGATGGGGCTACGAGCAGTACTTC,CASSREAGWGYEQYF
TRBD1,.,14,TRBV5-1,TRBJ1-2,TGCGCCAGCAGCTTGACCGGGACAGAGTATGGCTACACCTTC,CASSLTGTEYGYTF
TRBD1,.,17,TRBV25-1,TRBJ2-1,TGTGCCAGCAGTGAATGGGCCCGGGACAGGGGGCGCGAGGGCCAGTTCTTC,CASSEWARDRGREGQFF
.,.,15,TRBV6-5,TRBJ2-7,TGTGCCAGCAGTGCCCCGGGATCCCTCTCCTACGAGCAGTACTTC,CASSAPGSLSYEQYF
.,.,13,TRBV11-2,TRBJ1-2,TGTGCCAGCAGCTTAGTGGTAGGGGAAGGCTACACCTTC,CASSLVVGEGYTF
.,.,13,TRBV7-9,TRBJ1-2,TGTGCCAGCAGCTTAGCGCAGGTATCCAGCTACACCTTC,CASSLAQVSSYTF
.,.,15,TRBV30,TRBJ2-3,TGTGCCTGGAGTGGGAGTAAAACTAGCACAGATACGCAGTATTTT,CAWSGSKTSTDTQYF
.,.,14,TRBV5-4,TRBJ2-7,TGTGCCAGCAGCTTGGTAGGAAGGCAATCCGAGCAGTACTTC,CASSLVGRQSEQYF
.,.,13,TRBV7-8,TRBJ2-3,TGTGCCAGCAGCTTACCCGGCGGAGATACGCAGTATTTT,CASSLPGGDTQYF
TRBD1,.,16,TRBV5-4,TRBJ1-2,TGTGCCAGCAGCTTGGCTACACAGGGGAGGGACTATGGCTACACCTTC,CASSLATQGRDYGYTF